This entry lists 17 T cell receptor beta chains sequenced from one sample in a study of OX40 agonist ivuxolimab in advanced cancers. Receptor amplification or capture employed the immunoSEQ multiplex PCR assay. In TCRdb, the immuneACCESS table is reduced to in-frame sequences with V and J assigned. These tables do not hold every clone; where another copy was compared, an unresolved V gene accounts for under half, and the others remain unexplained. In this sample the table shows 12,000 to 15,000 clones, roughly nine tenths of which occur a single time. The top ten clones comprise more than 20% of the sample. The sample in question was CD4+ or CD8+ T cells sorted from blood, obtained in a trial of the OX40 agonist ivuxolimab. The receptors come from an adult with an advanced solid tumor such as melanoma, head and neck, liver or kidney cancer.

This rearrangement joins TRBV27 to TRBJ2-1, with D possibly being TRBD1 or TRBD2 (5 bases each). The germline V gene has CDR1 MNHEY and CDR2 SMNVEV (reference sequence). Trimming shortened V by 1 base and J by 6 bases, and 10 bases separated the two germline ends. The CDR3 consists of 14 residues. The CDR3 nucleotides read TGTGCCAGCAGTTTATTAGCCGGGACCAATGAGCAGTTCTTC. This codes for CASSLLAGTNEQFF.

J is TRBJ2-7 and V is TRBV9; D gene ambiguous. The CDR3 sequence is 15 residues long. Trimming removed 0 bases at V and 5 bases at J, with 15 bases between. Germline values: CDR1 SGDLS, CDR2 YYNGEE. CDR3 sequence reads: CASSVGVWGIDEQYF. In nucleotides, the CDR3 is TGTGCCAGCAGCGTAGGTGTGTGGGGTATCGACGAGCAGTACTTC.

The chain combines TRBV20-1 with TRBJ2-7; TRBD2 is a possible D gene (5 bases). The V gene lost 7 bases and the J gene lost 7 bases, with 14 bases spanning the gap. The CDR3 contains 11 residues. Germline CDR1 DFQATT, CDR2 SNEGSKA (reference sequence). DNA for the CDR3: TGCAGTGTGGAGAGTTCGGGGGAGCAGTACTTC. Its protein product is CSVESSGEQYF.

V is TRBV7-2 and J is TRBJ1-2, with 7 bases identical to TRBD1. This CDR3 is 15 amino acids long. With 3 bases clipped from V and 3 bases from J, the junction kept 7 bases outside the gene matches. CDR1 and CDR2 (germline): SGHTA, FQGNSA. CDR3 sequence: CASSFFMGTDYGYTF. CDR3 DNA: TGTGCCAGCAGCTTTTTCATGGGGACAGACTATGGCTACACCTTC.

Written as DNA, the CDR3 is TGTGCCGTCTCGTTAGGGGACGAGCAGTACTTC. This codes for CAVSLGDEQYF. J is TRBJ2-7 and V is TRBV6-6, with D perhaps matching TRBD1 (5 bases). The CDR3 covers 11 residues. Trimming stripped 11 bases from V and 5 bases from J, with 13 bases between. Looked up from germline, CDR1 is MNHNY and CDR2 is SVGAGI (reference sequence).

This chain links TRBV29-1 with TRBJ2-3; TRBD1 agrees at 8 bases. CDR3 length: 17 residues. The germline CDR1 and CDR2 sequences are SQVTM and ANQGSEA. V shed 3 bases and J 4 bases; nucleotides not matched to a gene: 15. CDR3 sequence reads: CSVEGFVGRGLADTQYF. The CDR3 nucleotides read TGCAGCGTTGAGGGATTTGTTGGCAGGGGGCTCGCAGATACGCAGTATTTT.

The genes are TRBV7-9 and TRBJ2-2; no definite D call. V gave up 4 bases and J gave up 1 base, with 4 bases separating them. There are 13 residues in the CDR3. Germline V gene lookup returns CDR1 SEHNR and CDR2 FQNEAQ (reference sequence). CDR3 in DNA: TGTGCCAGCAGCTCTGGGAACACCGGGGAGCTGTTTTTT. Translated, it gives CASSSGNTGELFF.

The count of this clone is one. The chain combines TRBV7-6 with TRBJ2-5, with TRBD2 matching over 15 bases. Germline lookup yields CDR1 SGHVS and CDR2 FNYEAQ. The CDR3 covers 19 residues. V shed 5 bases, J shed 9 bases, and the junction held 19 bases outside the gene matches. The CDR3 DNA sequence: TGTGCCAGCAGCCCTACCCCCGGACTAGCGGGAGGGCCGGGTGAGGCCCAGTACTTC. Translation gives CASSPTPGLAGGPGEAQYF.

CDR3 amino acids: CASSDGGWLSTEAFF. The CDR3 bases are TGTGCCAGCAGTGACGGGGGTTGGTTGAGCACTGAAGCTTTCTTT. The chain joins TRBV2 to TRBJ1-1; TRBD1 might be the D (5 bases). The CDR3 totals 15 residues. CDR1 SNHLY and CDR2 FYNNEI come from the germline V gene. V gave up 3 bases and J gave up 4 bases, with 15 bases separating them.

The CDR3 DNA reads as TGTGCCAGCAGCGCAGGGAATGGCTACACCTTC. As protein: CASSAGNGYTF. The chain links TRBV9 to TRBJ1-2, with D maybe TRBD1 (5 bases). Germline assignment: CDR1 SGDLS and CDR2 YYNGEE. Trimming shortened V by 3 bases and J by 6 bases, and 6 bases separated the two germline ends. This CDR3 has 11 residues.

The V gene is TRBV15, the J gene TRBJ1-1; no reliable D call. V was trimmed by 5 bases and J by 11 bases, leaving 15 bases between them. The CDR3 totals 12 residues. Germline lookup yields CDR1 LNHNV and CDR2 YYDKDF (reference sequence). CDR3 nucleotides: TGTGCCACCAGCCGAATAAACTTGGGGGCTTTCTTT. This codes for CATSRINLGAFF.

The chain links TRBV5-1 to TRBJ2-3; possible D gene TRBD2, 7 bases. CDR3 size: 13 residues. Germline V lookup: CDR1 SGHRS, CDR2 YFSETQ. V lost 3 bases and J 5 bases, leaving 10 bases between the germline ends. CDR3 residues: CASSWGGLDTQYF. DNA of the CDR3: TGCGCCAGCAGCTGGGGGGGCTTAGATACGCAGTATTTT.

The chain recombines TRBV9 with TRBJ2-3; 7 bases are a match to TRBD2. The CDR3 consists of 17 residues. V gave up 4 bases and J gave up 0 bases; unmatched junction bases: 11. Germline CDR1 is SGDLS and CDR2 is YYNGEE. The CDR3 here is CASSFWGEGLSTDTQYF. For the CDR3, the DNA is TGTGCCAGCAGCTTTTGGGGGGAGGGCCTCAGCACAGATACGCAGTATTTT.

The chain combines TRBV4-1 with TRBJ2-5; D is possibly TRBD2 (6 bases). Germline CDR1 is MGHRA and CDR2 is YSYEKL. CDR3 size: 15 residues. With 0 bases removed from V and 6 bases from J, the gap between germline ends came to 14 bases. The DNA for the CDR3 is TGCGCCAGCAGCCAAGATCCGGCGGGGATACAGACCCAGTACTTC. Translating it yields CASSQDPAGIQTQYF.

The chain carries TRBV5-1 and TRBJ2-2; D gene uncertain. In germline, CDR1 is SGHRS, CDR2 YFSETQ. V was clipped by 3 bases and J by 2 bases, with 8 bases between them. This CDR3 region has 14 residues. The CDR3 bases are TGCGCCAGCAGCTCTGGGTCTAACACCGGGGAGCTGTTTTTT. Encoded protein: CASSSGSNTGELFF.

The V gene is TRBV19, the J gene TRBJ2-3; a weak D match, TRBD2 (6 bases). V dropped 0 bases and J dropped 0 bases, with 16 bases sitting between them. Germline V gene sequence: CDR1 LNHDA, CDR2 SQIVND (reference sequence). The CDR3 has 18 amino acids. As DNA, the CDR3 is TGTGCCAGTAGTATAGATCTGTGGCGGGAATCTAGCACAGATACGCAGTATTTT. This codes for CASSIDLWRESSTDTQYF.

The chain recombines TRBV5-8 with TRBJ2-1, with 12 bases that match TRBD2. Per germline, CDR1 SGHTS and CDR2 YDEGEE. The V and J ends lost 4 bases and 3 bases, in that order; junction bases with no gene match: 2. The CDR3 contains 15 residues. The CDR3 region has the DNA TGTGCCAGCAGCCAGGGACTAGCGGGCTACAATGAGCAGTTCTTC. It is translated as CASSQGLAGYNEQFF.